Listed below are T cell receptor beta chains from one sample, sequenced in a study of blood T cell repertoires in COVID-19. Repertoires were generated with immunoSEQ multiplex PCR, while TCRdb's copy carries only in-frame clones and drops some. The sample has roughly 230,000 clones, approximately 84% seen once; the top ten hold roughly 6.7%. Source material: PBMCs or T cells enriched from blood (not recorded which). These receptors all stem from a woman aged 45-60 years who had been exposed to COVID-19. CDR3s include the opening cysteine and the closing phenylalanine or tryptophan. D genes are given only for firm matches. Size values are once, few and many counts, or a class for expanded clones, and some rows have none.

J	V	D	size	DNA	CDR3
TRBJ2-7	TRBV11-2	TRBD1	NA	TGTGCCAGCAGCTTATCGGGACAGGGTGACTACGAGCAGTACTTC	CASSLSGQGDYEQYF
TRBJ1-4	TRBV7-6	NA	NA	TGTGCCAGCAGCTTAGGTAGTGGAGGCCCGAATGAAAAACTGTTTTTT	CASSLGSGGPNEKLFF
TRBJ1-2	TRBV6-5	TRBD1	NA	TGTGCCAGCAGTCCCCGGGACAGAAACTATGGCTACACCTTC	CASSPRDRNYGYTF
TRBJ1-2	TRBV24-1	TRBD1	NA	TGTGCCACCAGTGAAGCTGGGACAGCCTATGGCTACACCTTC	CATSEAGTAYGYTF
TRBJ1-3	TRBV7-9	NA	NA	TGTGCCAGCAGCAAAACAGACAGACAGGGAAACACCATATATTTT	CASSKTDRQGNTIYF
TRBJ2-1	TRBV19	TRBD1	NA	TGTGCCAGTAGTGCCTTCGACAGGGGCCACAATGAGCAGTTCTTC	CASSAFDRGHNEQFF
TRBJ1-4	TRBV18	NA	NA	TGTGCCAGCTCACCAGAGGGTTTCGGGCTAGGCACTAATGAAAAACTGTTTTTT	CASSPEGFGLGTNEKLFF
TRBJ2-2	TRBV29-1	NA	NA	TGCAGCGTTCCGGCGGGCGGAACCGGGGAGCTGTTTTTT	CSVPAGGTGELFF
TRBJ1-2	TRBV5-8	TRBD1	NA	TGTGCCAGCAGCACGGGACAGGCCCGGGGAGGCTACACCTTC	CASSTGQARGGYTF
TRBJ1-3	TRBV19	TRBD1	NA	TGTGCCAGCGGGACAGGGTACGGAAACACCATATATTTT	CASGTGYGNTIYF
TRBJ1-1	TRBV29-1	NA	NA	TGCAGCGTTCCGGGACAACTTAAATCGAACACTGAAGCTTTCTTT	CSVPGQLKSNTEAFF
TRBJ1-1	TRBV2	TRBD1	NA	TGTGCCAGCAGAACTCAGGGGGCCGGTGAAGCTTTCTTT	CASRTQGAGEAFF
TRBJ1-1	TRBV3-1/TRBV3-2	NA	NA	TGTGCCAGCAGCACGAGCGCAGGGCTTCTGACTGAAGCTTTCTTT	CASSTSAGLLTEAFF
TRBJ2-7	TRBV5-6	NA	NA	TGTGCCAGCAGCTTGGGCCCCAGGACGGGAAACGAGCAGTACTTC	CASSLGPRTGNEQYF
TRBJ2-1	TRBV4-1	NA	NA	TGCGCCAGCAGCACCCAGGGAAATGAGCAGTTCTTC	CASSTQGNEQFF
TRBJ1-2	TRBV27	NA	NA	TGTGCCAGCAGTCTAAGCGGCTCGTATGGCTACACCTTC	CASSLSGSYGYTF
TRBJ2-1	TRBV3-1/TRBV3-2	TRBD2	NA	TGTGCCAGCAGCCCTAGCGGGAGCTCCTACAATGAGCAGTTCTTC	CASSPSGSSYNEQFF
TRBJ2-4	TRBV6-5	TRBD1	NA	TGTGCCAGCAGCAGACAGGGGACGGGTTGGTACTTC	CASSRQGTGWYF
TRBJ1-3	TRBV5-4	NA	NA	TGTGCCAGCAGCTTGGACGGGGGAACTGGAAACACCATATATTTT	CASSLDGGTGNTIYF
TRBJ1-1	TRBV10-3	TRBD1	NA	TGTGCCTCTTGGGTAGGACAGGGGGCAGGGACTGAAGCTTTCTTT	CASWVGQGAGTEAFF
TRBJ2-2	TRBV29-1	TRBD2	once	TGCAGCGTCCCTAGCGGGGGGAGCACCGGGGAGCTGTTTTTT	CSVPSGGSTGELFF
TRBJ1-6	TRBV5-1	NA	few	TGCGCCAGCAGCTTGGGGGGGACTGCCTCCCAAACACCCCTCCACTTT	CASSLGGTASQTPLHF
TRBJ2-7	TRBV4-2	TRBD1	NA	TGTGCCAGCAGCCAGGACAGGGCCGTTACCTACGAGCAGTACTTC	CASSQDRAVTYEQYF
TRBJ2-5	TRBV9	TRBD2	NA	TGTGCCAGCAGCGTAGGGACCGGCGGGGGGGCGGAGACCCAGTACTTC	CASSVGTGGGAETQYF
TRBJ1-4	TRBV7-9	TRBD1	NA	TGTGCCAGCAGCTTTAGGACAGGGGCAGGGGAAAAACTGTTTTTT	CASSFRTGAGEKLFF
TRBJ2-2	TRBV4-1	NA	NA	TGCGCCAGCAGCCAAGATAAGACGGGCGGGGAGCTGTTTTTT	CASSQDKTGGELFF
TRBJ1-5	TRBV18	TRBD1	once	TGTGCCAGCTCACCAGGACAGGAGGGCAATCAGCCCCAGCATTTT	CASSPGQEGNQPQHF
TRBJ1-6	TRBV18	NA	NA	TGTGCCAGCTCCCTAGGGACGCTCGGAGGGTCCTATAATTCACCCCTCCACTTT	CASSLGTLGGSYNSPLHF
TRBJ2-3	TRBV7-7	TRBD2	NA	TGTGCCAGCAGCTTAGCGCCGGGAGGAGATACGCAGTATTTT	CASSLAPGGDTQYF
TRBJ1-1	TRBV6-1	NA	NA	TGTGCCAGCAGTGAAGGAGGTAGGAGCACTGAAGCTTTCTTT	CASSEGGRSTEAFF
TRBJ1-3	TRBV5-4	TRBD1	NA	TGTGCCAGCAGCTCCCGACAACAGGGGGGAAACACCATATATTTT	CASSSRQQGGNTIYF
TRBJ2-7	TRBV3-1/TRBV3-2	TRBD2	NA	TGTGCCAGCACCCGGGAGGGTTACGAGCAGTACTTC	CASTREGYEQYF
TRBJ1-2	TRBV27	TRBD1	once	TGTGCCAGCAGCCTAAACAGGGGGGTATCTGGCTACACCTTC	CASSLNRGVSGYTF
TRBJ1-2	TRBV7-8	NA	NA	TGTGCCAGCAGCTTAGGGCGAGGCGACTATGGCTACACCTTC	CASSLGRGDYGYTF
TRBJ2-2	TRBV11-3	NA	few	TGTGCCAGCAGCTCGGGACTTCCGACCGGGGAGCTGTTTTTT	CASSSGLPTGELFF
TRBJ1-1	TRBV25-1	NA	NA	TGTGCCAGCAGACTGAAGAACACTGAAGCTTTCTTT	CASRLKNTEAFF
TRBJ2-5	TRBV7-8	NA	NA	TGTGCCAGCAGCTCGGGGGGCCTCCAAGAGACCCAGTACTTC	CASSSGGLQETQYF
TRBJ1-2	TRBV3-1/TRBV3-2	TRBD1	NA	TGTGCCAGCAGCCCAGGACAGGGAGCTTTGGGTGGCTACACCTTC	CASSPGQGALGGYTF
TRBJ2-3	TRBV24-1	NA	few	TGTGCCACCAGTGATTTGTTGCAGGGGACAGATACGCAGTATTTT	CATSDLLQGTDTQYF
TRBJ2-2	TRBV7-6	TRBD1	NA	TGTGCCAGCAGCAGGGGACAGGGGATAACCAACGGGGAGCTGTTTTTT	CASSRGQGITNGELFF
TRBJ1-1	TRBV27	NA	NA	TGTGCCAGCAGTAATGGGGCGGCCGAAGCTTTCTTT	CASSNGAAEAFF